This TCR beta chain originates from a study of CD8 T cells in Susac syndrome. Negative isolation was used for CD8+ and CD4+ T cells, and FACS enrichment was applied to TEMRA cells. With random hexamers, reverse transcription was performed on 0.5 to 1 ug of RNA. MiXCR, run by TCRdb on the immunoSEQ multiplex PCR reads, gives a single entry per CDR3 protein. The sample lists some 150,000 distinct CDR3 sequences; approximately 95% were seen once. The sequencing input was CD8+ T cells from PBMCs. The source is a human donor in good health.

Here the CDR3 DNA reads TGTGCCAGCAGCCCGCTGGGACTAGCGGCGCCATACGAGCAGTACTTC. Encoded protein: CASSPLGLAAPYEQYF. The chain uses TRBV14 and TRBJ2-7; 11 positions agree with TRBD2. Germline V CDR1 and CDR2: SGHDN, FVKESK. The ends lost 4 bases at V and 4 bases at J; junction bases unmatched: 9. CDR3 length equals 16 residues.